This is a list of T cell receptor beta chains from one sample in a study of a mutant IDH1 vaccine in newly diagnosed glioma. The antigens these receptors bind are not known. Here immunoSEQ multiplex PCR was the method, and the copy in TCRdb shows in-frame clones only, minus some. The repertoire holds roughly 51,000 clones, with 81% as singletons. The input for sequencing was PBMCs, taken from a glioma patient whose treatment included an IDH1 peptide vaccine. These receptors all come from a man aged 25 to 40 with glioma. Both conserved end residues are trimmed from each CDR3. Size values are once, few and many counts, or a class for expanded clones, and some rows have none.

CDR3aa: ASSSGDRGYEQY; len: 12; abundance: .; v_gene: TRBV19
CDR3aa: ASSPHHRVDEQY; len: 12; abundance: once; v_gene: TRBV7-2
CDR3aa: VSSLAGATGRNEKLF; len: 15; abundance: once; v_gene: TRBV5-1
CDR3aa: ASSVGTGTGNEKLF; len: 14; abundance: .; v_gene: TRBV9
CDR3aa: ASSERGVWETQY; len: 12; abundance: once; v_gene: TRBV10-2
CDR3aa: ASSEEEGGYEQY; len: 12; abundance: few; v_gene: TRBV6-5
CDR3aa: ASRVYYGYT; len: 9; abundance: .; v_gene: TRBV19
CDR3aa: SAVSGLYQETQY; len: 12; abundance: .; v_gene: TRBV29-1
CDR3aa: ASSLVRRGGGNEQF; len: 14; abundance: .; v_gene: TRBV7-2
CDR3aa: ATSRDRNTEAF; len: 11; abundance: few; v_gene: TRBV15
CDR3aa: ASSLAVGGQDEQY; len: 13; abundance: .; v_gene: TRBV11-2
CDR3aa: ASSRQRSYEQY; len: 11; abundance: .; v_gene: TRBV13
CDR3aa: AWSFTGTGNSPLH; len: 13; abundance: .; v_gene: TRBV30
CDR3aa: ASSLTGGSGQPQH; len: 13; abundance: .; v_gene: TRBV5-6
CDR3aa: ASSPPTSQETQY; len: 12; abundance: .; v_gene: TRBV18
CDR3aa: ASSDLYGYT; len: 9; abundance: .; v_gene: TRBV6-1
CDR3aa: ASRDLRDITGELF; len: 13; abundance: .; v_gene: TRBV5-1
CDR3aa: ASSVGGVHQPQH; len: 12; abundance: .; v_gene: TRBV10-2
CDR3aa: ASSLRGTVSNQPQH; len: 14; abundance: .; v_gene: TRBV7-2
CDR3aa: ASSVGQGNSPLH; len: 12; abundance: few; v_gene: TRBV9
CDR3aa: ASTSKGTGMGGGYT; len: 14; abundance: .; v_gene: TRBV19
CDR3aa: ASSLDTSGDTEAF; len: 13; abundance: few; v_gene: TRBV7-8
CDR3aa: ASSFSSARYNEQF; len: 13; abundance: .; v_gene: TRBV5-4
CDR3aa: ASSLAGWYEQY; len: 11; abundance: .; v_gene: TRBV6-5
CDR3aa: ASTGGAGEKLF; len: 11; abundance: once; v_gene: TRBV19
CDR3aa: ASSQVRAVTEAF; len: 12; abundance: .; v_gene: TRBV4-1
CDR3aa: ASSDHSRNTEAF; len: 12; abundance: few; v_gene: TRBV25-1
CDR3aa: ASSIGTSDEQY; len: 11; abundance: .; v_gene: TRBV5-1
CDR3aa: ASSLVPGSNEKLF; len: 13; abundance: .; v_gene: TRBV5-1
CDR3aa: ASSVPGQGLKTQY; len: 13; abundance: .; v_gene: TRBV10-2
CDR3aa: ASSVKSGELF; len: 10; abundance: .; v_gene: TRBV9
CDR3aa: ASSEGSVIMNTEAF; len: 14; abundance: .; v_gene: TRBV2
CDR3aa: ASSLVRRGGGTDTQY; len: 15; abundance: .; v_gene: TRBV7-8
CDR3aa: ASSYSGQGSYEQY; len: 13; abundance: .; v_gene: TRBV6-5
CDR3aa: SVLAGALNTEAF; len: 12; abundance: .; v_gene: TRBV29-1